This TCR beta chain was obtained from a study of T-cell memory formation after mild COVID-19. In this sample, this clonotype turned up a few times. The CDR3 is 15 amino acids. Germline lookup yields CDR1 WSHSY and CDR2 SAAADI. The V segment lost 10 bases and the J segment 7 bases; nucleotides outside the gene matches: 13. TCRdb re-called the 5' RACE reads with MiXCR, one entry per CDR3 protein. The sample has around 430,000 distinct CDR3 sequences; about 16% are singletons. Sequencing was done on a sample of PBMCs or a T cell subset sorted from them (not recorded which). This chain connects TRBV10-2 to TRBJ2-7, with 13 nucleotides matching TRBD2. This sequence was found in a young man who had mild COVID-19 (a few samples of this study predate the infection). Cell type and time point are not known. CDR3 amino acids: CAIRDRTSGGGEQYF. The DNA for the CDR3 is TGCGCCATCCGGGACCGGACTAGCGGGGGTGGGGAGCAGTACTTC.